One sample yielded the 27 T cell receptor beta chains listed below, sequenced in a study of early stage breast cancer tumors. This table comes from immunoSEQ multiplex PCR, and its TCRdb copy is limited to in-frame clones, with some not included. The repertoire holds over 8,500 clones, roughly 69% seen once, with approximately 20% in the top ten. Sequencing used breast tumor tissue. The receptors stem from a person in their 40s with breast cancer.

The genes are TRBV29-1 and TRBJ2-3; either TRBD1 or TRBD2 may supply D (5 bases each). CDR1 SQVTM and CDR2 ANQGSEA come from the germline V gene. This CDR3 contains 12 residues. V shed 5 bases and J shed 4 bases, with 10 bases lying between them. Here the CDR3 DNA reads TGCAGCGTTTTACAGGAGGCAGATACGCAGTATTTT. It is translated as CSVLQEADTQYF.

The chain uses TRBV6-5 and TRBJ1-6; possibly TRBD1 for D (5 bases). This CDR3 is 13 amino acids long. V lost 6 bases and J 6 bases, leaving 9 bases between the germline ends. CDR1 is MNHEY and CDR2 is SVGAGI in the germline V gene. CDR3 in amino acids: CASRRDSNSPLHF. Written as DNA, the CDR3 is TGTGCCAGCAGACGCGACAGTAATTCACCCCTCCACTTT.

This clone was counted between two and nine times. The chain joins TRBV5-1 to TRBJ1-4, with 11 bases identical to TRBD1. Germline loops: CDR1 SGHRS, CDR2 YFSETQ. This CDR3 contains 15 residues. After removal of 0 bases from V and 7 bases from J, the junction contained 2 bases not matched to a gene. The DNA for the CDR3 is TGCGCCAGCAGCTTGGCCGGGACAGGGGGTGAAAAACTGTTTTTT. It encodes CASSLAGTGGEKLFF.

This clone was found a few times. At the DNA level, this CDR3 is encoded by other sequences in the same sample as well. The chain links TRBV5-4 to TRBJ2-3; perhaps TRBD2 as D (6 bases). This CDR3 comprises 14 residues. Trimming removed 3 bases at V and 5 bases at J, with 13 bases between. The germline V gene encodes CDR1 SGHNT and CDR2 YYREEE (reference sequence). The CDR3 spells CASSSGGPGDTQYF. DNA of the CDR3: TGTGCCAGCAGCTCTGGAGGGCCGGGAGATACGCAGTATTTT. Based on the CDR3 plus reference TRBV5-4 and TRBJ2-3, the full variable domain is ETGVTQSPTHLIKTRGQQVTLRCSSQSGHNTVSWYQQALGQGPQFIFQYYREEENGRGNFPPRFSGLQFPNYSSELNVNALELDDSALYLCASSSGGPGDTQYFGPGTRLTVL.

A single count supports this clone. Additional DNA sequences in this sample encode the identical CDR3. The genes are TRBV11-2 and TRBJ2-5, with D possibly matching TRBD2 (5 bases). CDR3 length: 13 amino acids. Germline CDR1 is SGHAT and CDR2 is FQNNGV. V lost 1 base to trimming and J lost 3 bases, with 6 bases between them. The CDR3 spells CASSLGLKETQYF. Written as DNA, the CDR3 is TGTGCCAGCAGCTTAGGACTAAAAGAGACCCAGTACTTC.

The chain carries TRBV5-1 and TRBJ2-5; D possibly matches TRBD1 or TRBD2 (5 bases each). The CDR3 is made up of 15 amino acids. Germline V gives CDR1 SGHRS, CDR2 YFSETQ. V lost 4 bases and J 4 bases, leaving 17 bases between the germline ends. The CDR3 DNA sequence: TGCGCCAGCAGCCTCGGGGAGCGAAGGGGAGAGACCCAGTACTTC. The encoded protein is CASSLGERRGETQYF.

V and J are TRBV9 and TRBJ2-1; TRBD2 matches at 9 bases. CDR3 size: 14 residues. Germline V lookup: CDR1 SGDLS, CDR2 YYNGEE. The trim removed 0 bases at V and 8 bases at J, leaving 3 bases unmatched. CDR3 protein: CASSVGTSVDEQFF. The CDR3 nucleotides are TGTGCCAGCAGCGTAGGGACTAGCGTTGATGAGCAGTTCTTC.

This clone is judged medium-sized. The V and J genes are TRBV6-1 and TRBJ2-5; 8 bases line up with TRBD1. The CDR3 totals 13 residues. The ends lost 5 bases at V and 5 bases at J; junction bases unmatched: 4. Germline assignment: CDR1 MNHNS and CDR2 SASEGT. CDR3 region: CASSQGAVETQYF. The CDR3 DNA sequence: TGTGCCAGCAGTCAGGGGGCTGTGGAGACCCAGTACTTC.

The rearrangement links TRBV7-9 to TRBJ2-3; a possible D gene is TRBD2 (6 bases). This CDR3 is 16 amino acids long. V dropped 0 bases and J dropped 0 bases, with 10 bases sitting between them. Germline V gene lookup returns CDR1 SEHNR and CDR2 FQNEAQ (reference sequence). The CDR3 DNA follows: TGTGCCAGCAGCTTAGCGGAGGGATATAGCACAGATACGCAGTATTTT. Amino acid sequence: CASSLAEGYSTDTQYF.

The chain combines TRBV27 with TRBJ1-1, with unresolved D. V lost 4 bases, J lost 6 bases, and 12 bases lay in between. Germline V gene sequence: CDR1 MNHEY, CDR2 SMNVEV (reference sequence). CDR3 length: 13 residues. CDR3 DNA: TGTGCCAGCAGTTCCGGTGATATTCCTGAAGCTTTCTTT. It is translated as CASSSGDIPEAFF.

This clone was counted only a few times. The V call is TRBV9, the J call TRBJ1-1; possibly TRBD1 for D (5 bases). Trimming stripped 1 base from V and 1 base from J, with 17 bases between. Germline CDR1 is SGDLS and CDR2 is YYNGEE. The CDR3 is 17 residues long. This CDR3 reads CASSVNIRPGPNTEAFF. In nucleotides, the CDR3 is TGTGCCAGCAGCGTAAATATCAGGCCAGGGCCGAACACTGAAGCTTTCTTT.

The rearrangement links TRBV19 to TRBJ2-5, with 7 bases aligning to TRBD2. V shed 0 bases and J 4 bases; nucleotides not matched to a gene: 8. Germline V gives CDR1 LNHDA, CDR2 SQIVND (reference sequence). This CDR3 contains 16 residues. Here the CDR3 DNA reads TGTGCCAGTAGTATAGATCAGGTTGGCGGGGGAGAGACCCAGTACTTC. It is translated as CASSIDQVGGGETQYF.

The count of this clone is one. This chain uses TRBV2 with TRBJ2-7; no clear D gene. The germline V and J ends were trimmed by 1 base and 6 bases, with 1 base remaining between them. Germline lookup yields CDR1 SNHLY and CDR2 FYNNEI. The CDR3 length is 10 residues. CDR3 protein: CASSEVEQYF. The CDR3 DNA reads TGTGCCAGCAGTGAAGTCGAGCAGTACTTC.

The genes are TRBV29-1 and TRBJ2-5; D gene uncertain. The CDR3 consists of 13 residues. V shed 3 bases and J shed 1 base, with 9 bases lying between them. CDR1 and CDR2 (germline): SQVTM, ANQGSEA. The CDR3 sequence is CSVDGHRQETQYF. The DNA of the CDR3 is TGCAGCGTTGACGGCCACCGCCAAGAGACCCAGTACTTC.

DNA for the CDR3: TGTGCCAGCAGCTTATTCCCAGCGCGCAACACTGAAGCTTTCTTT. Translating it yields CASSLFPARNTEAFF. V and J are TRBV11-2 and TRBJ1-1; D remains unclear. Germline-derived CDR1 and CDR2 are SGHAT and FQNNGV. Trimming shortened V by 2 bases and J by 2 bases, and 12 bases separated the two germline ends. This CDR3 has 15 amino acids. The full variable domain, rest sourced from reference TRBV11-2 and TRBJ1-1, is EAGVAQSPRYKIIEKRQSVAFWCNPISGHATLYWYQQILGQGPKLLIQFQNNGVVDDSQLPKDRFSAERLKGVDSTLKIQPAKLEDSAVYLCASSLFPARNTEAFFGQGTRLTVV.

This clone qualifies as medium-sized. The rearrangement uses TRBV27 and TRBJ2-7; the D is unclear. The V end was cut by 4 bases, the J end by 3 bases, with 16 bases between. The germline gives CDR1 MNHEY, CDR2 SMNVEV (reference sequence). The CDR3 has 15 amino acids. The CDR3, as DNA: TGTGCCAGCAGTTCCCAGCCTGGGGTAAACTACGAGCAGTACTTC. This sequence encodes CASSSQPGVNYEQYF.

Only a few counts were recorded for this clone. The V call is TRBV21-1, the J call TRBJ2-5. TRBV21-1 is a known pseudogene. CDR3 length: 13 amino acids. The CDR3 DNA reads as TGTGCCAGCAGCAAAGTTCATTGGGAGACCCAGTACTTC. The encoded protein is CASSKVHWETQYF.

The gene calls are TRBV6-1 and TRBJ1-2; 7 bases are a match to TRBD1. This CDR3 is 16 amino acids long. Germline lookup yields CDR1 MNHNS and CDR2 SASEGT. V lost 0 bases, J lost 7 bases, and 11 bases stayed unmatched. CDR3 coding DNA: TGTGCCAGCAGTGAAGCGCTTCGGATTACAGGGGTTGGCTACACCTTC. It translates to CASSEALRITGVGYTF.

The chain combines TRBV30 with TRBJ2-1; TRBD2 is a possible D gene (5 bases). V was cut by 3 bases and J by 7 bases, with 16 bases left in between. The CDR3 totals 14 residues. Germline loops: CDR1 GTSNPN, CDR2 SVGIG (reference sequence). The CDR3 DNA follows: TGTGCCTGGAGAACGGGGTGGGTGGGAAATGAGCAGTTCTTC. This translates into CAWRTGWVGNEQFF.

The chain combines TRBV6-1 with TRBJ1-1, with 8 bases fitting TRBD1. The CDR3 has 14 amino acids. Trimming removed 6 bases from V and 4 bases from J; junction bases left unmatched: 7. Germline V gene sequence: CDR1 MNHNS, CDR2 SASEGT. CDR3 in DNA: TGTGCCAGCAGAGACCAGGGGGCGCGCACTGAAGCTTTCTTT. Protein: CASRDQGARTEAFF.

V and J are TRBV19 and TRBJ2-3; the D gene is possibly TRBD1 (6 bases). The V gene's germline CDR1 is LNHDA and CDR2 SQIVND (reference sequence). With 4 bases removed from V and 5 bases from J, the gap between germline ends came to 13 bases. The CDR3 has 14 amino acids. The CDR3 DNA reads TGTGCCAGTAGTACCGACAGGCTGGGAGATACGCAGTATTTT. Translation gives CASSTDRLGDTQYF. The variable domain in full, with the rest retrieved from reference TRBV19 and TRBJ2-3, is DGGITQSPKYLFRKEGQNVTLSCEQNLNHDAMYWYRQDPGQGLRLIYYSQIVNDFQKGDIAEGYSVSREKKESFPLTVTSAQKNPTAFYLCASSTDRLGDTQYFGPGTRLTVL.

The V and J genes are TRBV5-4 and TRBJ2-5; the match to TRBD1 covers 11 bases. In germline, CDR1 is SGHNT, CDR2 YYREEE (reference sequence). This CDR3 has 15 amino acids. Unmatched junction bases numbered 2, after V lost 3 bases and J lost 1 base. The CDR3 sequence is CASSWGTGGQETQYF. The DNA of the CDR3 is TGTGCCAGCAGCTGGGGGACAGGGGGCCAAGAGACCCAGTACTTC.

The chain couples TRBV5-1 to TRBJ2-7; 8 bases are a match to TRBD1. The CDR3 is made up of 13 amino acids. Trimming cost V 1 base and J 3 bases; bases outside gene matches: 0. Germline loops: CDR1 SGHRS, CDR2 YFSETQ. CDR3 protein: CASSLTGGYEQYF. CDR3 nucleotide sequence: TGCGCCAGCAGCTTGACAGGGGGCTACGAGCAGTACTTC.

The V call is TRBV7-9, the J call TRBJ2-5; D remains ambiguous. V lost 5 bases to trimming and J lost 1 base, with 20 bases between them. The length of the CDR3 is 17 residues. CDR1 is SEHNR and CDR2 is FQNEAQ in the germline V gene (reference sequence). CDR3 amino acids: CASSHPLPRPPQETQYF. DNA for the CDR3: TGTGCCAGCAGCCACCCTTTGCCGCGACCTCCCCAAGAGACCCAGTACTTC.

The J gene is TRBJ1-1, the V gene TRBV4-1; a possible D gene is TRBD1 (5 bases). Germline V gene sequence: CDR1 MGHRA, CDR2 YSYEKL. The CDR3 is made up of 14 amino acids. V gave up 0 bases and J gave up 6 bases, with 11 bases separating them. CDR3 sequence: CASSQEYGTSEAFF. CDR3 DNA: TGCGCCAGCAGCCAAGAATACGGGACCTCTGAAGCTTTCTTT.

V gene TRBV19 combines with J gene TRBJ1-1; D is unresolved. Trimming removed 6 bases at V and 11 bases at J, with 19 bases between. The V gene's germline CDR1 is LNHDA and CDR2 SQIVND (reference sequence). CDR3 length: 13 amino acids. This chain's CDR3 is CASSLDYNAGAFF. Here the CDR3 DNA reads TGTGCCAGTAGCCTGGACTATAACGCCGGGGCTTTCTTT.

This sequence joins TRBV19 and TRBJ2-3; 8 nucleotides match TRBD2. From germline, CDR1 is LNHDA and CDR2 SQIVND (reference sequence). The CDR3 extends over 16 amino acids. V shed 4 bases, J shed 1 base, and the junction held 7 bases outside the gene matches. The CDR3 region has the DNA TGTGCCAGTAGTACTCTCGCCGGGAGGGGCACAGATACGCAGTATTTT. The encoded protein is CASSTLAGRGTDTQYF.